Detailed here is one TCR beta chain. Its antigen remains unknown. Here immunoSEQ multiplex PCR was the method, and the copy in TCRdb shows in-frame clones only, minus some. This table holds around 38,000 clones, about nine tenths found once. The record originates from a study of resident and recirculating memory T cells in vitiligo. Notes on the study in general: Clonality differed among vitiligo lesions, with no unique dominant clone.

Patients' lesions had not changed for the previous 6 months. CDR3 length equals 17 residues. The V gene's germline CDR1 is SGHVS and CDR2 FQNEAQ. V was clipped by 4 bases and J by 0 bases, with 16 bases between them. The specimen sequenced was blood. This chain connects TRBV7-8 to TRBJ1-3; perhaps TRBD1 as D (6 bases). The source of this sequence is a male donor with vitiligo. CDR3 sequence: CASSSTPQGTSGNTIYF. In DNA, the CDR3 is TGTGCCAGCAGCTCAACCCCCCAGGGGACCTCTGGAAACACCATATATTTT.